This passage covers 22 T cell receptor beta chains from one sample sequenced in a study of cytomegalovirus exposure and HLA in healthy donors listed by TCRdb under 2017. The library was obtained by the immunoSEQ multiplex PCR assay. TCRdb obtained this table from immuneACCESS and retained in-frame rearrangements with V and J assigned. These tables miss some clones; where compared with another copy, unresolved V genes account for less than half of the shortfall, and the remainder is unexplained. The sample table holds approximately 280,000 clones, of which 88% were seen once. Over 0.85% of the sample goes to the ten largest clones. The sequenced sample was PBMCs. The receptors here all came from a woman aged 18-35 years in good health and CMV-seronegative.

This clone was counted a single time. The rearrangement uses TRBV25-1 and TRBJ1-6; D ambiguous. Trimming pared 3 bases from V and 5 bases from J, leaving 8 bases between. CDR3 length equals 14 residues. Germline-derived CDR1 and CDR2 are MGHDK and SYGVNS. The CDR3 loop is CASSDWLDNSPLHF. CDR3 DNA sequence: TGTGCCAGCAGTGATTGGCTGGATAATTCACCCCTCCACTTT.

The chain links TRBV5-1 to TRBJ1-1; 10 nucleotides align to TRBD1. This CDR3 contains 16 residues. Per the germline V gene, CDR1 is SGHRS and CDR2 is YFSETQ. With V trimmed by 4 bases and J by 1 base, 7 bases remained unmatched. CDR3 in DNA: TGCGCCAGCAGCCCGGACAGGGGGGCTGGGAACACTGAAGCTTTCTTT. Encoded protein: CASSPDRGAGNTEAFF.

CDR3: CASSPDRAGETQYF. DNA of the CDR3: TGCGCCAGCAGCCCCGACAGGGCCGGGGAGACCCAGTACTTC. The chain couples TRBV5-1 to TRBJ2-5, with 7 bases lining up with TRBD1. The V segment lost 4 bases and the J segment 5 bases; nucleotides outside the gene matches: 8. Germline-derived CDR1 and CDR2 are SGHRS and YFSETQ. This CDR3 comprises 14 residues.

J is TRBJ2-2 and V is TRBV6-5; D is ambiguous. Germline V gene data show CDR1 as MNHEY and CDR2 as SVGAGI. The ends were cut back, 1 base at V and 4 bases at J, with 13 bases in the middle. The CDR3 runs 16 residues. CDR3 DNA: TGTGCCAGCAGTTACTGGCCTGGAGAGAGCACCGGGGAGCTGTTTTTT. Translating it yields CASSYWPGESTGELFF.

This chain links TRBV4-2 with TRBJ1-2; D possibly corresponds to TRBD1 (6 bases). Trimming cost V 1 base and J 3 bases, with 18 bases left between them. The germline V gene has CDR1 LGHNA and CDR2 YNFKEQ. This CDR3 comprises 17 residues. The CDR3 DNA is TGTGCCAGCAGCCAAGGGGCCGGACAGCTAAGATACTATGGCTACACCTTC. It translates to CASSQGAGQLRYYGYTF.

J is TRBJ1-3 and V is TRBV25-1, with D maybe TRBD1 (6 bases). CDR1 and CDR2 (germline): MGHDK, SYGVNS. V dropped 4 bases and J dropped 7 bases, with 11 bases sitting between them. This CDR3 comprises 13 residues. The CDR3 here is CASSVTGANTIYF. The CDR3 DNA is TGTGCCAGCAGTGTGACAGGTGCTAACACCATATATTTT.

The genes are TRBV10-2 and TRBJ1-1; tentative D call: TRBD1 (6 bases). This CDR3 region has 13 residues. Looked up from germline, CDR1 is WSHSY and CDR2 is SAAADI. Trimming stripped 4 bases from V and 6 bases from J, with 12 bases between. DNA for the CDR3: TGCGCCAGCAGTGCAGGGGCTGGGGCTGAAGCTTTCTTT. This encodes CASSAGAGAEAFF.

The rearrangement uses TRBV2 and TRBJ2-1; 8 nucleotides align to TRBD2. Losses at the gene ends were 2 bases for V and 4 bases for J; bases not matched to a gene: 13. The CDR3 sequence is 18 residues long. Germline CDR1 is SNHLY and CDR2 is FYNNEI. DNA for the CDR3: TGTGCCAGCAGTGAAATTGGACTAGCCGCCTCGAAGTACAATGAGCAGTTCTTC. Translating it yields CASSEIGLAASKYNEQFF.

The chain uses TRBV19 and TRBJ2-7, with a weak D call TRBD1 (5 bases). Per germline, CDR1 LNHDA and CDR2 SQIVND (reference sequence). Trimming pared 4 bases from V and 2 bases from J, leaving 9 bases between. CDR3 length: 13 amino acids. As DNA, the CDR3 is TGTGCCAGTAGTACGACAGTTACCTACGAGCAGTACTTC. Its protein product is CASSTTVTYEQYF.

The gene calls are TRBV19 and TRBJ1-1, with a possible D match to TRBD1 (5 bases). The V gene lost 6 bases and the J gene lost 2 bases, with 7 bases spanning the gap. CDR3 length: 12 amino acids. Germline-derived CDR1 and CDR2 are LNHDA and SQIVND (reference sequence). In nucleotides, the CDR3 is TGTGCCAGTAGAGACAGCAACACTGAAGCTTTCTTT. Its protein is CASRDSNTEAFF. The full variable domain, with the rest looked up from reference TRBV19 and TRBJ1-1, is DGGITQSPKYLFRKEGQNVTLSCEQNLNHDAMYWYRQDPGQGLRLIYYSQIVNDFQKGDIAEGYSVSREKKESFPLTVTSAQKNPTAFYLCASRDSNTEAFFGQGTRLTVV.

V and J are TRBV5-1 and TRBJ1-3; 10 nucleotides line up with TRBD1. This CDR3 comprises 16 residues. J was trimmed by 8 bases and V by 0 bases; bases with no gene match: 8. Germline CDR1 is SGHRS and CDR2 is YFSETQ. This chain's CDR3 is CASSLGPRQGADTIYF. For the CDR3, the DNA is TGCGCCAGCAGCTTGGGACCTCGACAGGGGGCAGACACCATATATTTT.

The chain has TRBV28 and TRBJ2-7; no firm D call. Per the germline V gene, CDR1 is MDHEN and CDR2 is SYDVKM. This CDR3 is 14 amino acids long. V was trimmed by 3 bases and J by 3 bases, leaving 12 bases between them. DNA for the CDR3: TGTGCCAGCAGTTTCTTGAGAGGAATCTACGAGCAGTACTTC. Residues: CASSFLRGIYEQYF.

This clone is a singleton in its sample. The chain couples TRBV28 to TRBJ1-6, with D hard to call. Trimming removed 7 bases from V and 9 bases from J, with 19 bases in between. Germline V gene lookup returns CDR1 MDHEN and CDR2 SYDVKM. The CDR3 sequence is 15 residues long. The CDR3 DNA reads TGTGCCAGCACCCCCTACCCTGTTCAGGTTTCACCCCTCCACTTT. It specifies CASTPYPVQVSPLHF.

The chain carries TRBV27 and TRBJ2-2, with 9 bases matching TRBD2. J gave up 5 bases and V 3 bases, and 4 bases lay outside the gene matches. This CDR3 is built from 15 residues. Germline CDR1 and CDR2: MNHEY and SMNVEV (reference sequence). The CDR3 bases are TGTGCCAGCAGTTTGTCCCTAGCGGGGACCGGGGAGCTGTTTTTT. This codes for CASSLSLAGTGELFF.

The rearrangement joins TRBV2 to TRBJ1-1; 7 bases fit TRBD1. Unmatched junction bases numbered 16, after V lost 9 bases and J lost 0 bases. The CDR3 loop spans 17 amino acids. The V gene's germline CDR1 is SNHLY and CDR2 FYNNEI. The CDR3 region has the DNA TGTGCCAGTTTCTTGGAGGGACAGAAGTACATGAACACTGAAGCTTTCTTT. Protein product: CASFLEGQKYMNTEAFF.

This rearrangement joins TRBV7-7 to TRBJ2-5, with 9 bases that match TRBD1. The CDR3 is 16 amino acids. Germline CDR1 reads SSHAT; CDR2 reads FNYEAQ (reference sequence). The V and J ends lost 4 bases and 5 bases, in that order; junction bases with no gene match: 11. The chain's CDR3 is CASSSRRGQGLETQYF. CDR3 in DNA: TGTGCCAGCAGCTCGCGGCGGGGACAGGGATTGGAGACCCAGTACTTC.

This clone was observed a few times. V gene TRBV7-8 combines with J gene TRBJ2-3; 8 bases match TRBD2. J lost 0 bases, V lost 1 base, and 6 bases had no gene match. This CDR3 region has 17 residues. The germline V gene encodes CDR1 SGHVS and CDR2 FQNEAQ. CDR3 residues: CASSLGASGLSTDTQYF. The CDR3 nucleotides are TGTGCCAGCAGCTTAGGAGCTAGCGGGTTAAGCACAGATACGCAGTATTTT.

This clone was seen once. The genes are TRBV15 and TRBJ2-7; TRBD2 aligns across 7 bases. This CDR3 has 14 residues. The J segment lost 0 bases and the V segment lost 4 bases, leaving 3 bases of the junction unmatched. Germline CDR1 and CDR2: LNHNV and YYDKDF (reference sequence). CDR3 region: CATSKGLTSYEQYF. CDR3 DNA sequence: TGTGCCACCAGCAAGGGACTAACCTCCTACGAGCAGTACTTC.

The chain links TRBV4-3 to TRBJ1-2; TRBD1 might be the D (6 bases). Germline V gene data show CDR1 as LGHNA and CDR2 as YSLEER. V was clipped by 0 bases and J by 5 bases, with 19 bases between them. The length of the CDR3 is 17 residues. The CDR3, as DNA: TGCGCCAGCAGCCAAGATCGGAGGGGGGGCCAACCGTATGGCTACACCTTC. Translation: CASSQDRRGGQPYGYTF.

The chain has TRBV27 and TRBJ2-7; D might be TRBD2 (5 bases). Between the trimmed V and J ends, which lost 5 bases and 3 bases, there was a span of 14 bases. Germline V CDR1 and CDR2: MNHEY, SMNVEV (reference sequence). This CDR3 has 14 amino acids. The chain's CDR3 is CASSTSGRLYEQYF. CDR3 in DNA: TGTGCCAGCAGTACGAGCGGCAGGCTCTACGAGCAGTACTTC.

The chain joins TRBV4-1 to TRBJ2-1; 9 bases are shared with TRBD1. Germline CDR1 MGHRA, CDR2 YSYEKL. V gave up 3 bases and J gave up 1 base; unmatched junction bases: 10. The CDR3 is 18 amino acids. The CDR3 DNA reads TGCGCCAGCAGCCATCGACGCTACAGGGGGCTGTCCTACAATGAGCAGTTCTTC. It yields the protein CASSHRRYRGLSYNEQFF.

The chain links TRBV29-1 to TRBJ2-1; 11 nucleotides line up with TRBD2. Trimming at V came to 5 bases and at J to 7 bases, leaving 10 bases not matched to a gene. CDR3 length equals 15 residues. Germline loops: CDR1 SQVTM, CDR2 ANQGSEA. The CDR3 region has the DNA TGCAGCGTTTCTCGTGATAGCGGGAGGGAAAATGAGCAGTTCTTC. Translating gives CSVSRDSGRENEQFF.